Listed below are T cell receptor beta chains from one sample, sequenced in a study of CD4 T cells in relation to SARS-CoV-2 and coronaviruses. These receptors' antigens are unknown. TCRdb's table, derived via immunoSEQ multiplex PCR, lists solely in-frame clones and lacks some. The table includes nearly 30,000 clones, approximately 80% detected once. Material for sequencing was CD4+ T cells from PBMCs, cultured in vitro. These receptors were obtained from a human donor in good health. The CDR3 runs from the conserved cysteine through the conserved F or W. Each record gives: CDR3 length, J gene, clone size, V gene, D gene, CDR3 DNA, CDR3 protein. A D gene is named only where the DNA matches it firmly. A clone size is listed for some rows: how often the clone was seen (once, few, many), or a class if it is expanded.

len: 16
j_gene: TRBJ1-2
abundance: few
v_gene: TRBV4-2
d_gene: NA
CDR3nt: TGTGCCAGCAGCCAAGATGTGAGGGCACAGGGCTATGGCTACACCTTC
CDR3aa: CASSQDVRAQGYGYTF

len: 14
j_gene: TRBJ2-7
abundance: NA
v_gene: TRBV6-6
d_gene: TRBD2
CDR3nt: TGTGCCAGCAGAGAAAGCGGGAGCTCCTACGAGCAGTACTTC
CDR3aa: CASRESGSSYEQYF

len: 12
j_gene: TRBJ2-7
abundance: NA
v_gene: TRBV2
d_gene: NA
CDR3nt: TGTGCCAGCAGTGAAGGGGGTGTGGGGCAGTACTTC
CDR3aa: CASSEGGVGQYF

len: 16
j_gene: TRBJ2-7
abundance: NA
v_gene: TRBV21-1
d_gene: NA
CDR3nt: TGTGCCAGCAGCTCACGGACTAGCCCATTCTCCTACGAGCAGTACTTC
CDR3aa: CASSSRTSPFSYEQYF

len: 13
j_gene: TRBJ1-3
abundance: NA
v_gene: TRBV6-5
d_gene: NA
CDR3nt: TGTGCCAGCATCGCGAACGCTGGAAACACCATATATTTT
CDR3aa: CASIANAGNTIYF

len: 21
j_gene: TRBJ2-1
abundance: NA
v_gene: TRBV7-3
d_gene: TRBD2
CDR3nt: TGTGCCAGCAGCTCCCCCCGTCCACGGGACCAATCTAGCGGCCTTTACAATGAGCAGTTCTTC
CDR3aa: CASSSPRPRDQSSGLYNEQFF

len: 15
j_gene: TRBJ2-2
abundance: NA
v_gene: TRBV7-8
d_gene: NA
CDR3nt: TGTGCCAGCAGCTTAGGTGGGGGCACGACCGGGGAGCTGTTTTTT
CDR3aa: CASSLGGGTTGELFF

len: 14
j_gene: TRBJ1-2
abundance: few
v_gene: TRBV7-9
d_gene: TRBD1
CDR3nt: TGTGCCAGCAGCTCCTGGACAGGCGACTATGGCTACACCTTC
CDR3aa: CASSSWTGDYGYTF

len: 14
j_gene: TRBJ1-1
abundance: NA
v_gene: TRBV5-4
d_gene: TRBD1
CDR3nt: TGTGCCAGCAGCTTTCCGGGACAGGGGGCTGGAGCTTTCTTT
CDR3aa: CASSFPGQGAGAFF

len: 14
j_gene: TRBJ2-7
abundance: NA
v_gene: TRBV6-5
d_gene: NA
CDR3nt: TGTGCCAGCAGTTACGGGCAGGATGGACGCGAGCAGTACTTC
CDR3aa: CASSYGQDGREQYF

len: 15
j_gene: TRBJ2-1
abundance: few
v_gene: TRBV11-2
d_gene: TRBD2
CDR3nt: TGTGCCAGCAGCTTCGCAGCGGGGACCTACAATGAGCAGTTCTTC
CDR3aa: CASSFAAGTYNEQFF

len: 15
j_gene: TRBJ2-2
abundance: few
v_gene: TRBV5-1
d_gene: TRBD1
CDR3nt: TGCGCCAGCAGCTTTGCACAGGGGTACACCGGGGAGCTGTTTTTT
CDR3aa: CASSFAQGYTGELFF

len: 14
j_gene: TRBJ1-4
abundance: NA
v_gene: TRBV11-2
d_gene: NA
CDR3nt: TGTGCCAGCAGCTTCACCGACAGCAATGAAAAACTGTTTTTT
CDR3aa: CASSFTDSNEKLFF

len: 17
j_gene: TRBJ1-1
abundance: NA
v_gene: TRBV7-9
d_gene: NA
CDR3nt: TGTGCCAGCAGCCCCCCCTGGGGCGGGGGGCGACGGACTGAAGCTTTCTTT
CDR3aa: CASSPPWGGGRRTEAFF

len: 15
j_gene: TRBJ1-6
abundance: NA
v_gene: TRBV7-9
d_gene: NA
CDR3nt: TGTGCCAGCAGCTTAGGGGTTTCCTATAATTCACCCCTCCACTTT
CDR3aa: CASSLGVSYNSPLHF

len: 13
j_gene: TRBJ2-1
abundance: NA
v_gene: TRBV9
d_gene: NA
CDR3nt: TGTGCCAGCAGCGTAGACCCCTACAATGAGCAGTTCTTC
CDR3aa: CASSVDPYNEQFF

len: 12
j_gene: TRBJ1-6
abundance: few
v_gene: TRBV27
d_gene: NA
CDR3nt: TGTGCCAGCAGTTTCACGAATTCACCCCTCCACTTT
CDR3aa: CASSFTNSPLHF

len: 15
j_gene: TRBJ2-2
abundance: few
v_gene: TRBV10-3
d_gene: TRBD2
CDR3nt: TGTGCCATCAGGACTAGCGGGAGGCAAACCGGGGAGCTGTTTTTT
CDR3aa: CAIRTSGRQTGELFF

len: 15
j_gene: TRBJ2-7
abundance: NA
v_gene: TRBV2
d_gene: TRBD1
CDR3nt: TGTGCCAGCAGTGGTGGGACAGGGGGCCTCTACGAGCAGTACTTC
CDR3aa: CASSGGTGGLYEQYF

len: 12
j_gene: TRBJ2-7
abundance: NA
v_gene: TRBV2
d_gene: TRBD2
CDR3nt: TGTGCCAGCACTAGAACGGGGGGCGAGCAGTACTTC
CDR3aa: CASTRTGGEQYF

len: 15
j_gene: TRBJ2-6
abundance: NA
v_gene: TRBV6-1
d_gene: NA
CDR3nt: TGTGCCAGCAGTGAGGGAGTAGTCGGGGCCAACGTCCTGACTTTC
CDR3aa: CASSEGVVGANVLTF

len: 15
j_gene: TRBJ1-4
abundance: NA
v_gene: TRBV5-1
d_gene: NA
CDR3nt: TGCGCCAGCAGCTTGAATGCAGGACCTAATGAAAAACTGTTTTTT
CDR3aa: CASSLNAGPNEKLFF

len: 16
j_gene: TRBJ2-1
abundance: NA
v_gene: TRBV19
d_gene: NA
CDR3nt: TGTGCCAGTAGTATCGATCCCAGGGACCCCTACAATGAGCAGTTCTTC
CDR3aa: CASSIDPRDPYNEQFF

len: 12
j_gene: TRBJ1-5
abundance: NA
v_gene: TRBV7-2
d_gene: NA
CDR3nt: TGTGCCAGCAGCGTACAGAATCAGCCCCAGCATTTT
CDR3aa: CASSVQNQPQHF

len: 15
j_gene: TRBJ1-2
abundance: NA
v_gene: TRBV4-3
d_gene: NA
CDR3nt: TGCGCCAGCAGCCACGTTCCCCCCAGAAACTATGGCTACACCTTC
CDR3aa: CASSHVPPRNYGYTF

len: 15
j_gene: TRBJ2-7
abundance: NA
v_gene: TRBV5-1
d_gene: NA
CDR3nt: TGCGCCAGCAGCTTGGCCTTGGCAGGGGTCTACGAGCAGTACTTC
CDR3aa: CASSLALAGVYEQYF

len: 16
j_gene: TRBJ1-5
abundance: NA
v_gene: TRBV29-1
d_gene: NA
CDR3nt: TGCAGCTCTCAACCCCATGGGGGGATCCCATATCAGCCCCAGCATTTT
CDR3aa: CSSQPHGGIPYQPQHF

len: 16
j_gene: TRBJ2-5
abundance: NA
v_gene: TRBV30
d_gene: TRBD2
CDR3nt: TGTGCCTGGAGAGCAGCGGGAGGATTCAGCCGTGAGACCCAGTACTTC
CDR3aa: CAWRAAGGFSRETQYF

len: 11
j_gene: TRBJ2-1
abundance: NA
v_gene: TRBV27
d_gene: NA
CDR3nt: TGTGCCAGCAGTTTGGACAATGAGCAGTTCTTC
CDR3aa: CASSLDNEQFF

len: 11
j_gene: TRBJ1-2
abundance: NA
v_gene: TRBV11-2
d_gene: NA
CDR3nt: TGTGCCAGCAGCTCAAACTATGGCTACACCTTC
CDR3aa: CASSSNYGYTF

len: 14
j_gene: TRBJ2-5
abundance: NA
v_gene: TRBV11-3
d_gene: NA
CDR3nt: TGTGCCAGCAGCCGCCGGGGTGATCAAGAGACCCAGTACTTC
CDR3aa: CASSRRGDQETQYF

len: 13
j_gene: TRBJ1-6
abundance: once
v_gene: TRBV7-2
d_gene: NA
CDR3nt: TGTGCCAGCAGCGCTAGCCCCAATTCACCCCTCCACTTT
CDR3aa: CASSASPNSPLHF

len: 15
j_gene: TRBJ2-2
abundance: few
v_gene: TRBV2
d_gene: TRBD1
CDR3nt: TGTGCCAGGGACGGGACAGGGAAGGGGACCGGGGAGCTGTTTTTT
CDR3aa: CARDGTGKGTGELFF

len: 16
j_gene: TRBJ1-6
abundance: NA
v_gene: TRBV19
d_gene: TRBD1
CDR3nt: TGTGCCAGTAGTATACAGGGGGCGAGGTTGGACTCACCCCTCCACTTT
CDR3aa: CASSIQGARLDSPLHF

len: 13
j_gene: TRBJ1-1
abundance: few
v_gene: TRBV5-1
d_gene: TRBD1
CDR3nt: TGCGCCAGCAGCTTGGGGACAGGGAGGGCCGCTTTCTTT
CDR3aa: CASSLGTGRAAFF

len: 10
j_gene: TRBJ1-2
abundance: once
v_gene: TRBV6-5
d_gene: NA
CDR3nt: TGTGCCAGCATTGGGGTTGGCTACACCTTC
CDR3aa: CASIGVGYTF

len: 11
j_gene: TRBJ1-2
abundance: NA
v_gene: TRBV5-4
d_gene: NA
CDR3nt: TGTGCCAGCAGCTTGGAAGATGGCTACACCTTC
CDR3aa: CASSLEDGYTF

len: 11
j_gene: TRBJ1-1
abundance: NA
v_gene: TRBV30
d_gene: NA
CDR3nt: TGTGCCTGGAGTCCGCGAATAGAGGCTTTCTTT
CDR3aa: CAWSPRIEAFF

len: 14
j_gene: TRBJ1-2
abundance: NA
v_gene: TRBV3-1/TRBV3-2
d_gene: NA
CDR3nt: TGTGCCAGCAGCACGGACGGGGCAAACTATGGCTACACCTTC
CDR3aa: CASSTDGANYGYTF

len: 13
j_gene: TRBJ2-7
abundance: NA
v_gene: TRBV3-1/TRBV3-2
d_gene: TRBD2
CDR3nt: TGTGCCAGCAGGGGACTAGCGGGAGGCGAGCAGTACTTC
CDR3aa: CASRGLAGGEQYF